The 5 T cell receptor beta chains in this list originate from one sample, sequenced in a study of blood T cell repertoires in COVID-19. The assay was immunoSEQ multiplex PCR, and TCRdb's table has in-frame clones only and misses some. Seen here are 200,000 to 250,000 clones, around 86% observed once, and the top ten hold just over 3%. Sequencing used peripheral blood. Receptors were obtained from a woman in her thirties who had recovered from COVID-19.

The CDR3 region has the DNA TGCGCCAGCAGCTTGAACAGTTTGTACTCCCAAGAGACCCAGTACTTC. This translates into CASSLNSLYSQETQYF. This chain links TRBV5-1 with TRBJ2-5, with D unresolved. CDR3 length: 16 residues. V lost 1 base, J lost 1 base, and 14 bases lay in between. From germline, CDR1 is SGHRS and CDR2 YFSETQ.

The V gene is TRBV2, the J gene TRBJ1-2; D uncertain. Germline V gives CDR1 SNHLY, CDR2 FYNNEI. With 6 bases removed from V and 6 bases from J, the gap between germline ends came to 8 bases. This CDR3 comprises 11 residues. CDR3 sequence reads: CASRNRDGYTF. CDR3 DNA: TGTGCCAGCAGGAATAGAGATGGCTACACCTTC.

The rearrangement uses TRBV5-5 and TRBJ1-2; possibly TRBD1 for D (5 bases). The CDR3 consists of 14 residues. Germline CDR1 SGHKS, CDR2 YYEKEE (reference sequence). Trimming removed 7 bases at V and 1 base at J, with 14 bases between. The CDR3 nucleotides are TGTGCCAGCTATCCGGACACCATTAACTATGGCTACACCTTC. Protein: CASYPDTINYGYTF.

To note about this clone: Other nucleotide sequences from this sample produce the same CDR3. The rearrangement joins TRBV9 to TRBJ2-1; D may be TRBD2 (5 bases). V gave up 0 bases and J gave up 0 bases, with 7 bases separating them. In germline, CDR1 is SGDLS, CDR2 YYNGEE. This CDR3 comprises 15 residues. The DNA for the CDR3 is TGTGCCAGCAGCGTAGCCGGGGTCTCCTACAATGAGCAGTTCTTC. It encodes CASSVAGVSYNEQFF.

The V call is TRBV7-6, the J call TRBJ2-5; TRBD2 aligns across 10 bases. V trimming: 5 bases; J trimming: 5 bases; junction bases outside the gene matches: 11. The CDR3 totals 16 residues. CDR1 is SGHVS and CDR2 is FNYEAQ in the germline V gene. CDR3 loop: CASSQRGGTIGETQYF. CDR3 sequence (DNA): TGTGCCAGCAGCCAGCGGGGGGGGACTATTGGGGAGACCCAGTACTTC.